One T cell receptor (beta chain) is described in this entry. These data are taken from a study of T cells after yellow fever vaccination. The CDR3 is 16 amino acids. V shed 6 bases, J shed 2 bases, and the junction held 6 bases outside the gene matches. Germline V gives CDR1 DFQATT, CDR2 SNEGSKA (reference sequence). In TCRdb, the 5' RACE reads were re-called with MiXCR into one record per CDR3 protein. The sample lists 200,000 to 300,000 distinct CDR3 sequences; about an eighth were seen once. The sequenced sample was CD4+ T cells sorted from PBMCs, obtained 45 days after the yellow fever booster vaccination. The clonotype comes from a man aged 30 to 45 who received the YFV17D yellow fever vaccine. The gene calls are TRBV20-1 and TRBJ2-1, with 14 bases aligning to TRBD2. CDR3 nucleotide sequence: TGCAGTGCGGGACTAGCGGGAGCTTCCACCTACAATGAGCAGTTCTTC. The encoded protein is CSAGLAGASTYNEQFF.